This T cell receptor (beta chain) stems from a study of cytomegalovirus exposure and HLA in healthy donors. The study's findings and limits: TCR beta V segments were, for the most part, productive about 90% or about 30% of the time in an earlier analysis. Excluded: some indistinguishable V segments such as TRBV6-2 and TRBV6-3.

This PCR relied on a set of 60 Vbeta primers and 13 Jbeta primers. The method was immunoSEQ multiplex PCR; TCRdb's version includes in-frame clones alone and lacks a portion of them. The sample contains 85,000 to 130,000 clones, more than 75% of which appear only once. As for the donors, each was a healthy bone marrow donor. In the case of this clone: Its antigen is currently unknown.

V trimming: 3 bases; J trimming: 5 bases; junction bases outside the gene matches: 6. The CDR3 is 15 amino acids. Germline loops: CDR1 ENHRY, CDR2 SYGVKD. This receptor was taken from a woman aged 45-65 years in good health and CMV-seropositive. The sample comprised PBMCs. This sequence joins TRBV10-3 and TRBJ2-1; 8 nucleotides line up with TRBD2. CDR3 sequence (DNA): TGTGCCATCAGTGACCCTAGCGGGTACGACAATGAGCAGTTCTTC. Translating it yields CAISDPSGYDNEQFF.